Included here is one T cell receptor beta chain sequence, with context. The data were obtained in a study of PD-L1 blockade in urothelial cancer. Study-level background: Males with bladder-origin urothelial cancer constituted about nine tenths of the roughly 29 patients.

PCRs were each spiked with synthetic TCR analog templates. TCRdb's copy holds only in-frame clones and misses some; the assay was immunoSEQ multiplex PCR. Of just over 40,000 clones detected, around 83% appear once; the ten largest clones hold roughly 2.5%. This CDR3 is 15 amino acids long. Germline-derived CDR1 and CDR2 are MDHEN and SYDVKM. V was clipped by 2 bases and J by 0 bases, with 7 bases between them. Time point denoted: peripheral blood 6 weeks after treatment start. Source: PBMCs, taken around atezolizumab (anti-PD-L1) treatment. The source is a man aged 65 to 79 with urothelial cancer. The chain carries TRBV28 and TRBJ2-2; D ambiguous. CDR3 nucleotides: TGTGCCAGCAGTTTACCTACTACGAACACCGGGGAGCTGTTTTTT. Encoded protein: CASSLPTTNTGELFF.